The 25 T cell receptor beta chains listed next were all sequenced from one sample in a study of shared clonotypes between healthy human individuals. Some clones are missing from TCRdb's copy, which holds only in-frame ones; the method was immunoSEQ multiplex PCR. The table records 330,000 or so clones, around 72% of them present only once. The sequenced sample consisted of memory CD4+ T cells sorted from blood. Subset denoted: CD45RA-negative fraction. These receptors originate from a man aged 25 to 40 in good health.

The V and J genes are TRBV6-6 and TRBJ2-7, with TRBD1 as a possible D gene (6 bases). Germline CDR1 reads MNHNY; CDR2 reads SVGAGI (reference sequence). V was shortened by 7 bases and J by 5 bases, with 15 bases between the two germline ends. This CDR3 region has 13 residues. CDR3 region: CASTPAGGHEQYF. The CDR3 nucleotides are TGTGCCAGCACTCCGGCTGGGGGCCACGAGCAGTACTTC.

The J gene is TRBJ2-5, the V gene TRBV5-1; 14 positions match TRBD2. CDR1 and CDR2 (germline): SGHRS, YFSETQ. J was trimmed by 6 bases and V by 5 bases; bases with no gene match: 6. The CDR3 extends over 15 amino acids. CDR3 bases: TGCGCCAGCAGAGAGGGACTAGCGGGAGTAAAGACCCAGTACTTC. It encodes CASREGLAGVKTQYF.

The chain carries TRBV6-1 and TRBJ2-3; perhaps TRBD1 as D (7 bases). Trimming shortened V by 4 bases and J by 0 bases, and 14 bases separated the two germline ends. CDR3 length: 16 amino acids. Per germline, CDR1 MNHNS and CDR2 SASEGT. CDR3 sequence reads: CASSGLSGGSTDTQYF. CDR3 in DNA: TGTGCCAGCAGTGGATTATCAGGGGGGAGCACAGATACGCAGTATTTT.

The CDR3 DNA follows: TGTGCCATCCGGGGATCCCTCCTCCTCTCTGGGGCCAACGTCCTGACTTTC. Translating gives CAIRGSLLLSGANVLTF. The V call is TRBV10-3, the J call TRBJ2-6; the D gene is possibly TRBD2 (5 bases). Germline V gene sequence: CDR1 ENHRY, CDR2 SYGVKD. This CDR3 has 17 residues. The V and J ends lost 8 bases and 0 bases respectively, with 17 bases between them.

The genes are TRBV2 and TRBJ2-1; the D is unclear. Germline V lookup: CDR1 SNHLY, CDR2 FYNNEI. V gave up 0 bases and J gave up 10 bases, with 10 bases separating them. The CDR3 contains 13 residues. CDR3 sequence (DNA): TGTGCCAGCAGTGAAGCGCTAGGGTACGAGCAGTTCTTC. Residues: CASSEALGYEQFF.

The chain links TRBV5-1 to TRBJ1-3, with 10 bases identical to TRBD1. The CDR3 is 15 residues long. The germline V gene encodes CDR1 SGHRS and CDR2 YFSETQ. Unmatched junction bases numbered 3, after V lost 4 bases and J lost 2 bases. CDR3 nucleotide sequence: TGCGCCAGCAGCACCGGGACAGGGGCTGGAAACACCATATATTTT. Residues: CASSTGTGAGNTIYF.

The chain couples TRBV19 to TRBJ2-2, with D possibly matching TRBD2 (6 bases). CDR1 is LNHDA and CDR2 is SQIVND in the germline V gene (reference sequence). The CDR3 extends over 15 amino acids. Trimming took 6 bases from V and 3 from J, leaving 14 bases between them. The CDR3 DNA is TGTGCCAGTAGAGTCGGTACGGGGGACACCGGGGAGCTGTTTTTT. Amino acid sequence: CASRVGTGDTGELFF.

This clone has more than one count but fewer than ten. The chain carries TRBV15 and TRBJ2-3, with 11 positions matching TRBD2. With V trimmed by 1 base and J by 4 bases, 4 bases remained unmatched. Germline loops: CDR1 LNHNV, CDR2 YYDKDF (reference sequence). The CDR3 extends over 16 amino acids. The CDR3 spells CATSRGLAGKADTQYF. CDR3 nucleotides: TGTGCCACCAGCAGAGGACTAGCGGGAAAAGCAGATACGCAGTATTTT.

The chain links TRBV2 to TRBJ1-2; D is unresolved. CDR3 size: 16 residues. The germline V and J ends were trimmed by 4 bases and 8 bases, with 23 bases remaining between them. CDR1 is SNHLY, CDR2 FYNNEI, per germline. Here the CDR3 reads CASSVFSEGGDRGYTF. The CDR3 DNA reads as TGTGCCAGCAGTGTTTTTTCGGAAGGCGGAGATCGGGGCTACACCTTC. Full variable domain (remainder filled in from reference TRBV2 and TRBJ1-2): EPEVTQTPSHQVTQMGQEVILRCVPISNHLYFYWYRQILGQKVEFLVSFYNNEISEKSEIFDDQFSVERPDGSNFTLKIRSTKLEDSAMYFCASSVFSEGGDRGYTFGSGTRLTVV.

The rearrangement links TRBV2 to TRBJ1-3; the D is unclear. V dropped 5 bases and J dropped 0 bases, with 2 bases sitting between them. Germline loops: CDR1 SNHLY, CDR2 FYNNEI. This CDR3 has 12 residues. The CDR3 region has the DNA TGTGCCAGCAGTCCCTCTGGAAACACCATATATTTT. Translating it yields CASSPSGNTIYF.

The chain uses TRBV30 and TRBJ1-4; weak D call: TRBD1 (5 bases). Germline CDR1 is GTSNPN and CDR2 is SVGIG (reference sequence). V was shortened by 2 bases and J by 4 bases, with 20 bases between the two germline ends. The CDR3 sequence is 17 residues long. The CDR3 nucleotides are TGTGCCTGGAGTTCCACCACCCGGGACCGCTTTAATGAAAAACTGTTTTTT. Translating gives CAWSSTTRDRFNEKLFF.

CDR3 DNA sequence: TGTGCCAGCAGTAGGCCTAGCAATCAGCCCCAGCATTTT. Its protein is CASSRPSNQPQHF. This chain links TRBV28 with TRBJ1-5, with D hard to call. The germline CDR1 and CDR2 sequences are MDHEN and SYDVKM. The V gene lost 5 bases and the J gene lost 0 bases, with 5 bases spanning the gap. CDR3 length: 13 residues.

The chain links TRBV5-1 to TRBJ2-2, with 8 bases that match TRBD1. Per the germline V gene, CDR1 is SGHRS and CDR2 is YFSETQ. After removal of 4 bases from V and 6 bases from J, the junction contained 5 bases not matched to a gene. The CDR3 covers 14 residues. The CDR3 loop reads CASSPQGAPGELFF. The CDR3 DNA sequence: TGCGCCAGCAGCCCGCAGGGGGCCCCCGGGGAGCTGTTTTTT.

The chain employs TRBV7-9 and TRBJ1-2; D gene uncertain. This CDR3 has 14 amino acids. Per germline, CDR1 SEHNR and CDR2 FQNEAQ (reference sequence). Trimming left V 1 base short and J 2 bases short, with 8 bases between. In DNA form, the CDR3 reads TGTGCCAGCAGCTTAGACAATCCAAACTATGGCTACACCTTC. Translating it yields CASSLDNPNYGYTF.

V and J are TRBV28 and TRBJ2-3; 9 nucleotides match TRBD1. Germline trimming cut 6 bases from V and 10 bases from J; bases unmatched to any gene: 17. Germline assignment: CDR1 MDHEN and CDR2 SYDVKM. CDR3 length equals 16 residues. Here the CDR3 reads CASRQARDRAQGAQYF. The CDR3 DNA reads as TGTGCCAGCAGACAGGCCCGGGACAGGGCCCAAGGAGCGCAGTATTTT.

This clone has just a few counts. The rearrangement uses TRBV4-3 and TRBJ2-3; TRBD2 might be the D (5 bases). This CDR3 is built from 16 residues. The V end lost 3 bases, the J end lost 6 bases, and 19 bases lay between the germline ends. CDR1 and CDR2 from the germline V gene are LGHNA and YSLEER. CDR3 DNA sequence: TGCGCCAGCAGCCACGTGAGGCCGGGAACCGCCGATACGCAGTATTTT. Its protein is CASSHVRPGTADTQYF.

This chain connects TRBV2 to TRBJ1-1; weak D call: TRBD1 (5 bases). The CDR3 consists of 13 residues. Germline CDR1 is SNHLY and CDR2 is FYNNEI. Deletions cut 10 bases from V and 2 bases from J, with 14 bases between. The CDR3 here is CATSRDRNTEAFF. The CDR3, as DNA: TGTGCCACGTCCAGGGATCGTAACACTGAAGCTTTCTTT.

The rearrangement uses TRBV2 and TRBJ2-7; TRBD1 aligns across 8 bases. The trim removed 1 base at V and 2 bases at J, leaving 4 bases unmatched. The CDR3 is 15 residues long. Germline values: CDR1 SNHLY, CDR2 FYNNEI. The CDR3 sequence: CASSEGAGGTYEQYF. The CDR3 DNA reads as TGTGCCAGCAGTGAAGGGGCAGGGGGCACCTACGAGCAGTACTTC. Drawing the rest from reference TRBV2 and TRBJ2-7, the complete variable domain is EPEVTQTPSHQVTQMGQEVILRCVPISNHLYFYWYRQILGQKVEFLVSFYNNEISEKSEIFDDQFSVERPDGSNFTLKIRSTKLEDSAMYFCASSEGAGGTYEQYFGPGTRLTVT.

The chain joins TRBV29-1 to TRBJ2-3; D remains ambiguous. The CDR3 totals 14 residues. Trimming stripped 5 bases from V and 3 bases from J, with 15 bases between. Germline loops: CDR1 SQVTM, CDR2 ANQGSEA. The CDR3 DNA reads TGCAGCGTTCAGAGCCTCCGAGAGACAGATACGCAGTATTTT. Its translation is CSVQSLRETDTQYF.

This chain uses TRBV27 with TRBJ1-3; D gene uncertain. Per the germline V gene, CDR1 is MNHEY and CDR2 is SMNVEV (reference sequence). The CDR3 length is 13 residues. V was clipped by 8 bases and J by 2 bases, with 10 bases between them. In nucleotides, the CDR3 is TGTGCCAGCGCGGTGCGGGCTGGAAACACCATATATTTT. It encodes CASAVRAGNTIYF.

The chain couples TRBV5-4 to TRBJ1-2, with a weak D call TRBD1 (5 bases). CDR1 and CDR2 (germline): SGHNT, YYREEE (reference sequence). Trimming stripped 9 bases from V and 1 base from J, with 16 bases between. The length of the CDR3 is 14 residues. Written as DNA, the CDR3 is TGTGCCATTTCACAGGACGGACATAACTATGGCTACACCTTC. Translated, it gives CAISQDGHNYGYTF. Based on the CDR3 plus reference TRBV5-4 and TRBJ1-2, the full variable domain is ETGVTQSPTHLIKTRGQQVTLRCSSQSGHNTVSWYQQALGQGPQFIFQYYREEENGRGNFPPRFSGLQFPNYSSELNVNALELDDSALYLCAISQDGHNYGYTFGSGTRLTVV.

This clone was observed a single time. The chain combines TRBV2 with TRBJ1-1; a possible D gene is TRBD1 (5 bases). Looked up from germline, CDR1 is SNHLY and CDR2 is FYNNEI. Between the trimmed V and J ends, which lost 6 bases and 3 bases, there was a span of 11 bases. This CDR3 is built from 13 residues. CDR3 amino acids: CASRRQSDTEAFF. CDR3 coding DNA: TGTGCCAGCAGGCGACAGTCGGACACTGAAGCTTTCTTT.

The chain couples TRBV29-1 to TRBJ1-2; D gene ambiguous. Looked up from germline, CDR1 is SQVTM and CDR2 is ANQGSEA. This CDR3 contains 11 residues. In DNA form, the CDR3 reads TGCACCGTAGACCGGGCCTATGGCTACACCTTC. It is translated as CTVDRAYGYTF.

The chain employs TRBV28 and TRBJ1-2, with D possibly being TRBD1 (6 bases). The CDR3 is 14 residues long. Germline CDR1 is MDHEN and CDR2 is SYDVKM. The V and J ends lost 2 bases and 6 bases respectively, with 13 bases between them. CDR3 protein: CASSLISTGNGYTF. For the CDR3, the DNA is TGTGCCAGCAGTTTAATCTCCACAGGGAATGGCTACACCTTC.

The chain is built from TRBV14 and TRBJ2-3, with D hard to call. Germline V gene sequence: CDR1 SGHDN, CDR2 FVKESK. Trimming cost V 1 base and J 1 base, with 9 bases left between them. This CDR3 is built from 15 residues. The CDR3 coding sequence is TGTGCCAGCAGCCAAGTAGGGATGGGCACAGATACGCAGTATTTT. Amino acid sequence: CASSQVGMGTDTQYF.